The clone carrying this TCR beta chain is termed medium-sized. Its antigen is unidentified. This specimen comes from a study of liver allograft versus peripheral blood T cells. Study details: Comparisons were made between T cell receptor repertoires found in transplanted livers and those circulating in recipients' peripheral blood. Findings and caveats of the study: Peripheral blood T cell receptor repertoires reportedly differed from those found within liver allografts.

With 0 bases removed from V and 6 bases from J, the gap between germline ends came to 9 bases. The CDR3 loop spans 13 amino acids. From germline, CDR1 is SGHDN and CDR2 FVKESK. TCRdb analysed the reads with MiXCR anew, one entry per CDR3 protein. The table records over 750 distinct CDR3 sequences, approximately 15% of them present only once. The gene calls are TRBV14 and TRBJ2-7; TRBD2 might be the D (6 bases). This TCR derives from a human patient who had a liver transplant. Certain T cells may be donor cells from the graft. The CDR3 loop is CASSQDRGFEQYF. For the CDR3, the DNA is TGTGCCAGCAGCCAAGATCGGGGGTTCGAGCAGTACTTC. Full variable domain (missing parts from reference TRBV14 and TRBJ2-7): EAGVTQFPSHSVIEKGQTVTLRCDPISGHDNLYWYRRVMGKEIKFLLHFVKESKQDESGMPNNRFLAERTGGTYSTLKVQPAELEDSGVYFCASSQDRGFEQYFGPGTRLTVT.